A selection of T cell receptor beta chains follows, all from one sample in a study of shared clonotypes between healthy human individuals. Assay: immunoSEQ multiplex PCR; the TCRdb copy retains only in-frame clones and omits some. The table includes some 500,000 clones, approximately 80% detected once. The sequenced sample consisted of PBMCs. The receptor source for this set is a middle-aged woman in good health. Some clones in this sample may be carry-over from other donors' samples. Each CDR3 is given with its conserved first and last residue. D genes are given only for firm matches. Clone sizes are given selectively: once, few, many, or a class where the clone is expanded.

size	J	D	V	CDR3	DNA
few	TRBJ1-3	TRBD1	TRBV7-3	CASSLVGQGSGNTIYF	TGTGCCAGCAGCTTAGTCGGACAGGGCTCTGGAAACACCATATATTTT
-	TRBJ1-1	-	TRBV9	CASSVDTNTEAFF	TGTGCCAGCAGCGTAGATACTAACACTGAAGCTTTCTTT
-	TRBJ2-7	TRBD1	TRBV5-6	CASSTGTGVYEQYF	TGTGCCAGCAGCACCGGGACAGGGGTTTACGAGCAGTACTTC
many	TRBJ1-1	-	TRBV19	CASSRRMTQVTNTEAFF	TGTGCCAGTAGCCGGCGGATGACACAGGTTACGAACACTGAAGCTTTCTTT
-	TRBJ2-1	-	TRBV12-2	CASRLVHNEQGWNEQFF	TGTGCAAGTCGCTTAGTCCACAACGAACAGGGCTGGAATGAGCAGTTCTTC
-	TRBJ1-5	-	TRBV5-8	CASSRDRGVGNQPQHF	TGTGCCAGCAGCCGGGACCGGGGAGTAGGCAATCAGCCCCAGCATTTT
-	TRBJ1-2	-	TRBV7-2	CASSPTPAWGGYTF	TGTGCCAGCAGCCCCACGCCGGCCTGGGGTGGCTACACCTTC
-	TRBJ2-7	-	TRBV18	CASSPQGRGGYEQYF	TGTGCCAGCTCACCACAAGGTCGTGGAGGCTACGAGCAGTACTTC
-	TRBJ2-6	TRBD2	TRBV29-1	CSVELGVAGFNVLTF	TGCAGCGTTGAACTCGGAGTAGCGGGTTTCAACGTCCTGACTTTC
-	TRBJ2-2	TRBD2	TRBV15	CATSRGLAANTGELFF	TGTGCCACCAGCAGAGGGCTAGCGGCGAACACCGGGGAGCTGTTTTTT
few	TRBJ2-7	TRBD1	TRBV27	CASSLRQGLLYEQYF	TGTGCCAGCAGTCTGAGACAGGGCCTTCTCTACGAGCAGTACTTC
-	TRBJ2-7	TRBD1	TRBV7-2	CASSFRQGPYEQYF	TGTGCCAGCAGCTTCCGACAGGGGCCCTACGAGCAGTACTTC
-	TRBJ2-1	TRBD2	TRBV29-1	CSVETGPAGGAYNEQFF	TGCAGCGTTGAAACGGGTCCAGCGGGAGGGGCATACAATGAGCAGTTCTTC
-	TRBJ2-1	TRBD2	TRBV14	CASSHRRGSSYNEQFF	TGTGCCAGCAGCCACCGGCGGGGGAGCTCCTACAATGAGCAGTTCTTC
-	TRBJ2-3	-	TRBV9	CASSVDGGSTDTQYF	TGTGCCAGCAGCGTAGACGGCGGGAGCACAGATACGCAGTATTTT
many	TRBJ2-1	-	TRBV19	CASSRGVERPYNEQFF	TGTGCCAGTAGTAGGGGCGTGGAACGACCCTACAATGAGCAGTTCTTC
-	TRBJ2-7	TRBD1	TRBV6-6	CASSTRQGSGEQYF	TGTGCCAGCAGTACCCGACAGGGGAGCGGCGAGCAGTACTTC
-	TRBJ1-2	-	TRBV7-2	CASSQGQQRGYTF	TGTGCCAGCAGCCAAGGACAGCAGAGGGGCTACACCTTC
many	TRBJ1-5	TRBD1	TRBV28	CAGQVGMGNQPQHF	TGTGCCGGACAGGTTGGTATGGGAAATCAGCCCCAGCATTTT
-	TRBJ2-3	-	TRBV30	CAWSWDTDTQYF	TGTGCCTGGAGTTGGGACACAGATACGCAGTATTTT
-	TRBJ2-2	-	TRBV10-2	CASSETGGWVAGELFF	TGCGCCAGCAGTGAAACTGGAGGGTGGGTCGCCGGGGAGCTGTTTTTT
-	TRBJ2-3	TRBD2	TRBV10-3	CAISESPGLAGVWTDTQYF	TGTGCCATCAGTGAGTCCCCCGGACTAGCGGGAGTCTGGACAGATACGCAGTATTTT
-	TRBJ1-1	-	TRBV6-1	CASSQERGTEAFF	TGTGCCAGCTCACAGGAAAGGGGCACTGAAGCTTTCTTT
-	TRBJ1-4	-	TRBV7-9	CASSPSRGGGEKLFF	TGTGCCAGCAGCCCCTCCCGGGGGGGCGGTGAAAAACTGTTTTTT
-	TRBJ2-7	TRBD2	TRBV19	CASSIAGTSGFNEQYF	TGTGCCAGTAGTATCGCCGGGACTAGCGGGTTTAACGAGCAGTACTTC
-	TRBJ2-7	TRBD1	TRBV28	CASRLLRDRVSEQYF	TGTGCCAGCAGACTCCTCCGGGACAGGGTATCCGAGCAGTACTTC
-	TRBJ2-1	-	TRBV19	CASSIMGEQFF	TGTGCCAGTAGTATAATGGGGGAGCAGTTCTTC
-	TRBJ2-1	TRBD2	TRBV7-3	CASSPGTSGSLAYNEQFF	TGTGCCAGCAGCCCTGGGACTAGCGGGAGCCTAGCCTACAATGAGCAGTTCTTC
-	TRBJ2-7	-	TRBV28	CASSPHTAYEQYF	TGTGCCAGCAGTCCGCACACCGCCTACGAGCAGTACTTC
-	TRBJ1-1	-	TRBV6-4	CAGGSFMNTEAFF	TGTGCAGGGGGTAGCTTCATGAACACTGAAGCTTTCTTT
few	TRBJ1-1	TRBD1	TRBV28	CASSSTGGFGTEAFF	TGTGCCAGCAGTTCGACAGGGGGGTTTGGGACTGAAGCTTTCTTT
-	TRBJ1-2	-	TRBV27	CASSLLSGDGYTF	TGTGCCAGCAGTTTATTGTCCGGAGATGGCTACACCTTC
-	TRBJ1-1	-	TRBV19	CASSIASLWRTEAFF	TGTGCCAGTAGTATAGCCTCCTTGTGGCGCACTGAAGCTTTCTTT
-	TRBJ1-1	-	TRBV15	CATSRDPRGTEAFF	TGTGCCACCAGCAGAGATCCTCGGGGGACTGAAGCTTTCTTT
-	TRBJ1-1	-	TRBV9	CASSVVGPLNTEAFF	TGTGCCAGCAGCGTAGTAGGACCGCTAAACACTGAAGCTTTCTTT
-	TRBJ1-2	TRBD1	TRBV9	CASSVDQTGFGYGYTF	TGTGCCAGCAGCGTAGACCAGACAGGGTTCGGCTATGGCTACACCTTC
-	TRBJ2-7	TRBD1	TRBV28	CASKPGTVSFYEQYF	TGTGCCAGCAAACCCGGGACAGTAAGTTTCTACGAGCAGTACTTC
-	TRBJ1-2	TRBD1	TRBV28	CATSVQGAVGYTF	TGTGCCACCTCAGTACAGGGGGCAGTAGGCTACACCTTC
-	TRBJ1-3	-	TRBV9	CASSVGDFSGNTIYF	TGTGCCAGCAGCGTAGGGGACTTCTCTGGAAACACCATATATTTT
-	TRBJ2-7	TRBD2	TRBV30	CAWSVALGGLEQYF	TGTGCCTGGAGTGTGGCGTTGGGAGGGCTCGAGCAGTACTTC
few	TRBJ2-3	TRBD2	TRBV9	CASSRLAGPGDTQYF	TGTGCCAGCAGCCGACTAGCGGGACCGGGCGATACGCAGTATTTT
-	TRBJ1-2	TRBD1	TRBV28	CASSFRGRGHRGYTF	TGTGCCAGCAGTTTTAGGGGCAGGGGGCATCGGGGCTACACCTTC
-	TRBJ1-5	-	TRBV11-2	CASSLGQNSNQPQHF	TGTGCCAGCAGCTTAGGACAAAATAGCAATCAGCCCCAGCATTTT
many	TRBJ2-3	-	TRBV5-1	CASSFWGRDTQYF	TGCGCCAGCAGCTTCTGGGGCAGGGATACGCAGTATTTT
-	TRBJ2-3	TRBD2	TRBV27	CASSLLLAGVSPTDTQYF	TGTGCCAGCAGTTTACTCCTAGCGGGAGTATCTCCGACAGATACGCAGTATTTT